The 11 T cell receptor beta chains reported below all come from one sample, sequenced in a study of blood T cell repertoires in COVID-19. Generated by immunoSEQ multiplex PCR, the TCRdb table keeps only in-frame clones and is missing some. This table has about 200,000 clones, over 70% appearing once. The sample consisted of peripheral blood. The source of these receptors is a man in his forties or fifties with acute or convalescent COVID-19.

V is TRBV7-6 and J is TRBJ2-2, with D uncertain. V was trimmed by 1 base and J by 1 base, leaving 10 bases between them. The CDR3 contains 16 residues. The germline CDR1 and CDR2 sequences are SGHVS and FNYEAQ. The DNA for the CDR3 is TGTGCCAGCAGCTTAGTTCGAGCAGGGAACACCGGGGAGCTGTTTTTT. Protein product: CASSLVRAGNTGELFF. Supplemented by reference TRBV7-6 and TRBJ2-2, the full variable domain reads GAGVSQSPRYKVTKRGQDVALRCDPISGHVSLYWYRQALGQGPEFLTYFNYEAQQDKSGLPNDRFSAERPEGSISTLTIQRTEQRDSAMYRCASSLVRAGNTGELFFGEGSRLTVL.

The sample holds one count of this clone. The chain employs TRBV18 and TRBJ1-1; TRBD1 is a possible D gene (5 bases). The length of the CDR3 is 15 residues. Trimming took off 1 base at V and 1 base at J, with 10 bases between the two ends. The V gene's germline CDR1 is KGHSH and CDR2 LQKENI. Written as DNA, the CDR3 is TGTGCCAGCTCACCACTACAGGAGACGAACACTGAAGCTTTCTTT. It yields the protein CASSPLQETNTEAFF.

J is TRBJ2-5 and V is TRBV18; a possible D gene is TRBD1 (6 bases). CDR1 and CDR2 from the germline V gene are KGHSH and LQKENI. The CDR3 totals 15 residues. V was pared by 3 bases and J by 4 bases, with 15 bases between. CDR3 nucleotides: TGTGCCAGCTCACCCGCAAGGGGGAACGTAGAGACCCAGTACTTC. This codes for CASSPARGNVETQYF.

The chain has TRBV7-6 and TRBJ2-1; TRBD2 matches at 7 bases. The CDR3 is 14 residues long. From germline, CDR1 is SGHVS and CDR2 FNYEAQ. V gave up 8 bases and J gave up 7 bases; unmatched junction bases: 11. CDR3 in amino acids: CASGLAGVWNEQFF. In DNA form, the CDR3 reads TGTGCCAGCGGCCTGGCGGGAGTTTGGAATGAGCAGTTCTTC.

CDR3 residues: CASTVSGNTEAFF. CDR3 sequence (DNA): TGTGCCAGCACCGTTAGTGGGAACACTGAAGCTTTCTTT. The chain carries TRBV6-5 and TRBJ1-1; D gene ambiguous. The CDR3 is 13 amino acids. With 7 bases removed from V and 1 base from J, the gap between germline ends came to 10 bases. The germline V gene encodes CDR1 MNHEY and CDR2 SVGAGI.

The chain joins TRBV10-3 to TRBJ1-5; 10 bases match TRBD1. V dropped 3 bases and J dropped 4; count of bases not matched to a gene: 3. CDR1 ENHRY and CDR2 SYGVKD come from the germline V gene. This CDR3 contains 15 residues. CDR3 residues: CAISDGTGVNQPQHF. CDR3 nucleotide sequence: TGTGCCATCAGTGATGGGACAGGGGTAAATCAGCCCCAGCATTTT.

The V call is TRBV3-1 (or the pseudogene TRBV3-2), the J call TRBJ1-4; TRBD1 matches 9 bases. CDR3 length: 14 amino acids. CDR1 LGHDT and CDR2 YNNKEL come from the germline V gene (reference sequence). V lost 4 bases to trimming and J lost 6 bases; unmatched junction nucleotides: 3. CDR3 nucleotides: TGTGCCAGCAGCCGTACAGGGGGCTATGAAAAACTGTTTTTT. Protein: CASSRTGGYEKLFF.

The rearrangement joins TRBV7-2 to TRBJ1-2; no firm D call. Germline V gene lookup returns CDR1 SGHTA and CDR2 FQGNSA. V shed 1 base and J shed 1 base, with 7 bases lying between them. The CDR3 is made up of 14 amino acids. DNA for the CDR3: TGTGCCAGCAGCTTAGGTGTAGTTAACTATGGCTACACCTTC. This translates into CASSLGVVNYGYTF.

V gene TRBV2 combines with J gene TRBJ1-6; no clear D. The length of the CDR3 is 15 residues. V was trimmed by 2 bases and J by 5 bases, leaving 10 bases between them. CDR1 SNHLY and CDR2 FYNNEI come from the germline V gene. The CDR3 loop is CASSETLTNNSPLHF. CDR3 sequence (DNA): TGTGCCAGCAGTGAAACCCTCACTAATAATTCACCCCTCCACTTT.

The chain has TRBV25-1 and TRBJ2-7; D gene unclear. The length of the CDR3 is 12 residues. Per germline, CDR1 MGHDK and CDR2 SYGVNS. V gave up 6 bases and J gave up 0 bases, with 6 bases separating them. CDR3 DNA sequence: TGTGCCAGCAGGGCTCCCTCCTACGAGCAGTACTTC. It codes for CASRAPSYEQYF.

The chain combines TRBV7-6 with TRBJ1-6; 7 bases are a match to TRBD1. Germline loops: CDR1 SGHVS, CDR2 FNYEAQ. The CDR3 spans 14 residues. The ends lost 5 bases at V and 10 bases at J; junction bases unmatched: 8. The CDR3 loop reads CASSLTGASSPLHF. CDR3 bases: TGTGCCAGCAGCCTAACAGGGGCTAGCTCACCCCTCCACTTT.